This T cell receptor beta chain was recorded in a study of CD8 T cells in Susac syndrome. With random hexamers, 0.5 to 1 ug RNA was reverse transcribed. Multiplex immunoSEQ PCR targeted 54 Vbeta and 13 Jbeta TCR beta segments. TCRdb re-derived calls from the immunoSEQ multiplex PCR reads in MiXCR, one entry per CDR3 protein. Of about 200,000 distinct CDR3 sequences listed, 95% are singletons. Sequencing of TCR beta was performed on blood CD8+ T cells and on blood CD4+ T cells. The CDR3 consists of 13 residues. V shed 2 bases and J shed 5 bases, with 9 bases lying between them. Germline loops: CDR1 SGHTA, CDR2 FQGNSA.

V and J are TRBV7-2 and TRBJ1-2; unclear D gene. The clonotype originates from a human donor in good health. Sequenced input: CD4+ T cells from PBMCs. The CDR3 loop reads CASSLLDEYGYTF. As DNA, the CDR3 is TGTGCCAGCAGCTTATTGGACGAATATGGCTACACCTTC.